Presented here are 26 T cell receptor beta chains from one specimen sequenced in a study of blood T cell repertoires in COVID-19. Produced via immunoSEQ multiplex PCR; TCRdb's table is partial and in-frame only. This table has about 130,000 clones, around four fifths appearing once. The source material was peripheral blood. Receptors originate from a man in his sixties with acute or convalescent COVID-19.

The rearrangement joins TRBV6-1 to TRBJ1-5; TRBD1 is a possible D gene (5 bases). The CDR3 spans 15 residues. V was trimmed by 1 base and J by 4 bases, leaving 11 bases between them. CDR1 is MNHNS and CDR2 is SASEGT in the germline V gene. CDR3: CASSEGSTVNQPQHF. CDR3 nucleotides: TGTGCCAGCAGTGAAGGATCGACAGTTAATCAGCCCCAGCATTTT.

The chain combines TRBV2 with TRBJ1-2, with 8 bases aligning to TRBD1. Germline assignment: CDR1 SNHLY and CDR2 FYNNEI. This CDR3 contains 15 residues. Trimming removed 6 bases from V and 2 bases from J; junction bases left unmatched: 8. This CDR3 is CASRPGQGDNYGYTF. The CDR3 DNA sequence: TGTGCCAGCAGACCAGGACAGGGAGACAACTATGGCTACACCTTC. Full variable domain (missing parts from reference TRBV2 and TRBJ1-2): EPEVTQTPSHQVTQMGQEVILRCVPISNHLYFYWYRQILGQKVEFLVSFYNNEISEKSEIFDDQFSVERPDGSNFTLKIRSTKLEDSAMYFCASRPGQGDNYGYTFGSGTRLTVV.

The chain recombines TRBV19 with TRBJ2-1; no clear D. V was cut by 5 bases and J by 0 bases, with 8 bases left in between. The CDR3 totals 14 residues. Germline values: CDR1 LNHDA, CDR2 SQIVND (reference sequence). The CDR3 sequence: CASSRDGSYNEQFF. In nucleotides, the CDR3 is TGTGCCAGTAGTCGCGATGGCTCCTACAATGAGCAGTTCTTC.

The rearrangement links TRBV7-9 to TRBJ1-5; D is possibly TRBD1 (6 bases). Germline assignment: CDR1 SEHNR and CDR2 FQNEAQ (reference sequence). The CDR3 contains 16 residues. V was clipped by 5 bases and J by 5 bases, with 19 bases between them. DNA for the CDR3: TGTGCCAGCAGCGGTCAAATACAGGGTCTTCATCAGCCCCAGCATTTT. Encoded protein: CASSGQIQGLHQPQHF.

At least ten counts were recorded for this clone. This chain uses TRBV25-1 with TRBJ1-6; TRBD1 agrees at 10 bases. The V segment lost 3 bases and the J segment 9 bases; nucleotides outside the gene matches: 5. This CDR3 region has 15 residues. From germline, CDR1 is MGHDK and CDR2 SYGVNS. CDR3 loop: CASSDPDRGLSPLHF. The CDR3 DNA reads TGTGCCAGCAGTGATCCCGACAGGGGGCTTTCACCCCTCCACTTT. The whole variable domain, remainder taken from reference TRBV25-1 and TRBJ1-6, is EADIYQTPRYLVIGTGKKITLECSQTMGHDKMYWYQQDPGMELHLIHYSYGVNSTEKGDLSSESTVSRIRTEHFPLTLESARPSHTSQYLCASSDPDRGLSPLHFGNGTRLTVT.

The rearrangement uses TRBV2 and TRBJ1-3, with 9 bases matching TRBD1. CDR3 length: 14 residues. CDR1 and CDR2 from the germline V gene are SNHLY and FYNNEI. With V trimmed by 6 bases and J by 4 bases, 4 bases remained unmatched. For the CDR3, the DNA is TGTGCCAGCAGCGGACAGGGGCGAGGAAACACCATATATTTT. Amino acid sequence: CASSGQGRGNTIYF.

This clone was detected once. The V call is TRBV24-1, the J call TRBJ1-1; 7 positions match TRBD1. This CDR3 region has 13 residues. Germline V gene data show CDR1 as KGHDR and CDR2 as SFDVKD. Losses at the gene ends were 5 bases for V and 5 bases for J; bases not matched to a gene: 4. The CDR3 sequence: CATSADRATEAFF. In DNA form, the CDR3 reads TGTGCCACCAGTGCCGACAGGGCGACTGAAGCTTTCTTT.

The chain carries TRBV11-2 and TRBJ2-5, with D possibly being TRBD1 (5 bases). Trimming removed 5 bases at V and 6 bases at J, with 19 bases between. Looked up from germline, CDR1 is SGHAT and CDR2 is FQNNGV. This CDR3 contains 15 residues. The CDR3 bases are TGTGCCAGCAGCCCGACCGGGCAGGGAATACAGACCCAGTACTTC. It codes for CASSPTGQGIQTQYF.

This sequence joins TRBV7-6 and TRBJ1-6; D may be TRBD1 (5 bases). The CDR3 totals 15 residues. The germline V gene encodes CDR1 SGHVS and CDR2 FNYEAQ. Trimming shortened V by 5 bases and J by 7 bases, and 15 bases separated the two germline ends. The chain's CDR3 is CASSMGSEGNSPLHF. As DNA, the CDR3 is TGTGCCAGCAGCATGGGGTCGGAGGGGAATTCACCCCTCCACTTT.

The chain carries TRBV10-1 and TRBJ2-7; a possible D gene is TRBD1 (5 bases). Per germline, CDR1 WNHNN and CDR2 SYGVQD (reference sequence). Between the trimmed V and J ends, which lost 5 bases and 0 bases, there was a span of 11 bases. The CDR3 extends over 14 amino acids. The CDR3 bases are TGCGCCAGCAGTAAGGACACTCGCTCCTACGAGCAGTACTTC. Its protein product is CASSKDTRSYEQYF.

The chain is built from TRBV10-3 and TRBJ2-7; 11 nucleotides agree with TRBD1. The CDR3 covers 16 residues. The germline CDR1 and CDR2 sequences are ENHRY and SYGVKD. The V segment lost 2 bases and the J segment 1 base; nucleotides outside the gene matches: 4. The CDR3 reads CAISESGTGGSYEQYF. The CDR3, as DNA: TGTGCCATCAGTGAGAGTGGGACAGGGGGGTCCTACGAGCAGTACTTC.

The CDR3 DNA follows: TGCGCCAGCAGCCAAATGGCGGGACAGGGGTTGAATGAGCAGTTCTTC. It specifies CASSQMAGQGLNEQFF. The gene calls are TRBV4-1 and TRBJ2-1; the match to TRBD1 covers 10 bases. This CDR3 has 16 amino acids. The V and J ends lost 2 bases and 7 bases, in that order; junction bases with no gene match: 8. In germline, CDR1 is MGHRA, CDR2 YSYEKL.

There are a few counts of this clone. This chain uses TRBV10-2 with TRBJ1-5; perhaps TRBD1 as D (6 bases). V gave up 8 bases and J gave up 0 bases, with 14 bases separating them. The germline gives CDR1 WSHSY, CDR2 SAAADI. This CDR3 region has 15 residues. DNA of the CDR3: TGCGCCAGCCGAGGGACACAGCTTAGCAATCAGCCCCAGCATTTT. It yields the protein CASRGTQLSNQPQHF.

The count of this clone is one. The rearrangement joins TRBV7-3 to TRBJ1-1, with D tentatively TRBD1 (5 bases). Germline V lookup: CDR1 SGHTA, CDR2 FQGTGA. V was trimmed by 0 bases and J by 0 bases, leaving 8 bases between them. This CDR3 is built from 15 residues. CDR3 amino acids: CASSLTPGLNTEAFF. The CDR3 DNA reads as TGTGCCAGCAGCTTAACCCCAGGGTTGAACACTGAAGCTTTCTTT.

V gene TRBV5-1 combines with J gene TRBJ2-1; 13 bases agree with TRBD2. The CDR3 length is 15 residues. The germline V gene has CDR1 SGHRS and CDR2 YFSETQ. V dropped 3 bases and J dropped 7; count of bases not matched to a gene: 4. CDR3 region: CASSSGLAGENEQFF. The CDR3 DNA reads TGCGCCAGCAGCTCAGGACTAGCGGGAGAGAATGAGCAGTTCTTC.

The V gene is TRBV7-7, the J gene TRBJ2-1; 9 bases agree with TRBD2. V was pared by 5 bases and J by 6 bases, with 5 bases of the junction left unmatched. The CDR3 loop spans 14 amino acids. The germline gives CDR1 SSHAT, CDR2 FNYEAQ (reference sequence). The CDR3 DNA reads TGTGCCAGCAGCACCGGGACTAGCCTCAATGAGCAGTTCTTC. Protein product: CASSTGTSLNEQFF.

V usage is TRBV6-6 and J usage is TRBJ2-1, with 10 bases identical to TRBD2. V trimming: 6 bases; J trimming: 9 bases; junction bases outside the gene matches: 5. Germline assignment: CDR1 MNHNY and CDR2 SVGAGI (reference sequence). The CDR3 has 13 residues. The CDR3 region is CASSLAGAVEQFF. CDR3 sequence (DNA): TGTGCCAGCAGCCTAGCGGGAGCGGTTGAGCAGTTCTTC.

In its sample, this clone was seen a few times. The V call is TRBV4-1, the J call TRBJ1-4; the D gene is possibly TRBD1 (5 bases). The CDR3 covers 13 residues. Germline V gene sequence: CDR1 MGHRA, CDR2 YSYEKL. V was shortened by 3 bases and J by 8 bases, with 10 bases between the two germline ends. CDR3 coding DNA: TGCGCCAGCAGCCAGTGGAGGGGCGAAAAACTGTTTTTT. Translation: CASSQWRGEKLFF.

V gene TRBV5-1 combines with J gene TRBJ2-5, with TRBD2 matching over 10 bases. CDR1 is SGHRS, CDR2 YFSETQ, per germline. This CDR3 is 14 amino acids long. J gave up 14 bases and V 5 bases, and 15 bases lay outside the gene matches. Here the CDR3 DNA reads TGCGCCAGCAGACGGGAAGAAAGCGGGAGGGGACCCTACTTC. Amino acid sequence: CASRREESGRGPYF.

This clone appeared a single time. This chain connects TRBV2 to TRBJ2-2; 8 bases match TRBD1. Germline loops: CDR1 SNHLY, CDR2 FYNNEI. The CDR3 runs 13 residues. Germline trimming cut 6 bases from V and 6 bases from J; bases unmatched to any gene: 3. The CDR3 nucleotides are TGTGCCAGCAGAGGGACAGGTCCCGGGGAGCTGTTTTTT. Translating it yields CASRGTGPGELFF.

The rearrangement links TRBV30 to TRBJ2-2; 8 nucleotides match TRBD1. From germline, CDR1 is GTSNPN and CDR2 SVGIG (reference sequence). J lost 5 bases, V lost 1 base, and 3 bases had no gene match. CDR3 length equals 14 residues. This CDR3 reads CAWSAQGATGELFF. DNA of the CDR3: TGTGCCTGGAGTGCGCAGGGGGCGACCGGGGAGCTGTTTTTT.

Only a few counts were recorded for this clone. The chain employs TRBV7-2 and TRBJ2-1; 7 nucleotides line up with TRBD2. V lost 3 bases to trimming and J lost 15 bases; unmatched junction nucleotides: 11. CDR3 size: 13 residues. CDR1 is SGHTA and CDR2 is FQGNSA in the germline V gene. CDR3 DNA sequence: TGTGCCAGCAGCTTGACCGGGAGGTCGGTTTGGTTCTTC. Translation gives CASSLTGRSVWFF.

In nucleotides, the CDR3 is TGCAGCGCCCTGGGGGCCACCGCTATCGGCTACACCTTC. This encodes CSALGATAIGYTF. This chain links TRBV29-1 with TRBJ1-2; a weak D match, TRBD1 (6 bases). V was pared by 7 bases and J by 8 bases, with 20 bases between. The CDR3 spans 13 residues. The germline CDR1 and CDR2 sequences are SQVTM and ANQGSEA.

The chain couples TRBV9 to TRBJ2-3; tentative D call: TRBD2 (6 bases). There are 15 residues in the CDR3. V shed 4 bases and J shed 2 bases, with 14 bases lying between them. Germline CDR1 and CDR2: SGDLS and YYNGEE. CDR3: CASSKFGTSTDTQYF. DNA of the CDR3: TGTGCCAGCAGCAAATTCGGGACTTCCACAGATACGCAGTATTTT. The variable domain in full, with the rest retrieved from reference TRBV9 and TRBJ2-3, is DSGVTQTPKHLITATGQRVTLRCSPRSGDLSVYWYQQSLDQGLQFLIQYYNGEERAKGNILERFSAQQFPDLHSELNLSSLELGDSALYFCASSKFGTSTDTQYFGPGTRLTVL.

This chain uses TRBV19 with TRBJ1-2; possibly TRBD1 for D (5 bases). Germline V gives CDR1 LNHDA, CDR2 SQIVND (reference sequence). The CDR3 is made up of 15 amino acids. V gave up 0 bases and J gave up 4 bases, with 12 bases separating them. The CDR3 DNA follows: TGTGCCAGTAGTATAGATCTCAGACAGATCTATGGCTACACCTTC. Translating it yields CASSIDLRQIYGYTF.

CDR3 nucleotide sequence: TGTGCCAGCAGCCCGAGCGGAGGAGGAACCACTGAAGCTTTCTTT. This codes for CASSPSGGGTTEAFF. The chain carries TRBV3-1 (or the pseudogene TRBV3-2) and TRBJ1-1; D uncertain. This CDR3 is built from 15 residues. Germline V gene sequence: CDR1 LGHDT, CDR2 YNNKEL (reference sequence). The V gene lost 4 bases and the J gene lost 4 bases, with 16 bases spanning the gap.